The text below deals with one TCR beta chain. The record originates from a study of T cells expressing NK-cell markers. For each CDR3 protein, TCRdb gives one entry from its re-call of the 5' RACE reads, without DNA. The sample totals about half a million distinct CDR3 sequences. CDR3 length equals 17 residues. The germline V gene encodes CDR1 SGHRS and CDR2 YFSETQ. This chain uses TRBV5-1 with TRBJ2-3; with no DNA, the TCRdb D assignment of TRBD2 cannot be verified. The sequence was collected from a woman aged 45-60 years in good health. Source material: blood T cells: a sorted CD56 or NKG2C T cell subset, CD4+ or CD8+ T cells, or bulk PBMC T cells (not recorded which). The CDR3 loop reads CASSLEQRVDGTDTQYF.